The 8 T cell receptor beta chains below were found in one sample sequenced in a study of cytomegalovirus exposure and HLA in healthy donors. The PCR employed 60 Vbeta primers together with 13 Jbeta primers. Using immunoSEQ multiplex PCR, the repertoire was profiled, and TCRdb retains in-frame clones only, with some absent. Altogether around 57,000 clones are present, about 89% being singletons, with the ten largest covering roughly 1.6%. The sequenced material came from PBMCs. These receptors were taken from a young man in good health and CMV-seropositive.

The chain recombines TRBV6-6 with TRBJ2-2; possible D gene TRBD2, 5 bases. Germline lookup yields CDR1 MNHNY and CDR2 SVGAGI (reference sequence). Trimming left V 5 bases short and J 1 base short, with 8 bases between. CDR3 length: 14 amino acids. The CDR3 nucleotides are TGTGCCAGCAGTAACGGGGAGAACACCGGGGAGCTGTTTTTT. Protein: CASSNGENTGELFF.

V usage is TRBV11-2 and J usage is TRBJ2-5, with D hard to call. V lost 2 bases and J lost 3, with 7 bases in between. CDR3 length: 13 amino acids. The germline gives CDR1 SGHAT, CDR2 FQNNGV. CDR3 loop: CASSLMAEETQYF. In DNA, the CDR3 is TGTGCCAGCAGCTTAATGGCAGAAGAGACCCAGTACTTC.

The CDR3 region has the DNA TGTGCCAGCAGCGCCCGGGGACAGGGGGCTCCCTACGAGCAGTACTTC. It yields the protein CASSARGQGAPYEQYF. This sequence joins TRBV9 and TRBJ2-7; TRBD1 agrees at 12 bases. The ends lost 3 bases at V and 2 bases at J; junction bases unmatched: 6. Looked up from germline, CDR1 is SGDLS and CDR2 is YYNGEE. CDR3 length: 16 amino acids.

The V gene is TRBV7-9, the J gene TRBJ2-5, with TRBD2 matching 7 bases. The V gene end was trimmed by 0 bases and the J gene end by 5 bases; junction bases not matched to a gene: 0. Per the germline V gene, CDR1 is SEHNR and CDR2 is FQNEAQ (reference sequence). CDR3 size: 13 residues. CDR3 sequence reads: CASSLAGGETQYF. The CDR3 DNA follows: TGTGCCAGCAGCTTAGCGGGGGGGGAGACCCAGTACTTC.

The chain joins TRBV10-3 to TRBJ1-1; D is unresolved. The CDR3 has 11 residues. CDR1 and CDR2 (germline): ENHRY, SYGVKD. Trimming took 8 bases from V and 0 from J, leaving 4 bases between them. CDR3 protein: CAIRLNTEAFF. The CDR3 DNA sequence: TGTGCCATCCGGTTGAACACTGAAGCTTTCTTT.

This chain uses TRBV19 with TRBJ2-3, with a possible D match to TRBD2 (5 bases). V lost 4 bases and J 6 bases, leaving 14 bases between the germline ends. Germline CDR1 LNHDA, CDR2 SQIVND (reference sequence). This CDR3 comprises 14 residues. DNA for the CDR3: TGTGCCAGTAGTACCCGCCTAGCAGATGATACGCAGTATTTT. Translation: CASSTRLADDTQYF.

J is TRBJ1-4 and V is TRBV6-5, with TRBD1 matching 8 bases. Per germline, CDR1 MNHEY and CDR2 SVGAGI. The CDR3 totals 14 residues. With V trimmed by 6 bases and J by 10 bases, 10 bases remained unmatched. CDR3 residues: CASSSGHQGAKLFF. The CDR3 coding sequence is TGTGCCAGCAGCTCCGGACACCAGGGGGCAAAACTGTTTTTT.

This chain joins TRBV4-1 and TRBJ2-7; D perhaps matches TRBD1 (6 bases). CDR1 and CDR2 (germline): MGHRA, YSYEKL. There are 15 residues in the CDR3. V was pared by 1 base and J by 1 base, with 11 bases between. In DNA, the CDR3 is TGCGCCAGCAGCCAAGTGGAACAGGGATCCTACGAGCAGTACTTC. Residues: CASSQVEQGSYEQYF.